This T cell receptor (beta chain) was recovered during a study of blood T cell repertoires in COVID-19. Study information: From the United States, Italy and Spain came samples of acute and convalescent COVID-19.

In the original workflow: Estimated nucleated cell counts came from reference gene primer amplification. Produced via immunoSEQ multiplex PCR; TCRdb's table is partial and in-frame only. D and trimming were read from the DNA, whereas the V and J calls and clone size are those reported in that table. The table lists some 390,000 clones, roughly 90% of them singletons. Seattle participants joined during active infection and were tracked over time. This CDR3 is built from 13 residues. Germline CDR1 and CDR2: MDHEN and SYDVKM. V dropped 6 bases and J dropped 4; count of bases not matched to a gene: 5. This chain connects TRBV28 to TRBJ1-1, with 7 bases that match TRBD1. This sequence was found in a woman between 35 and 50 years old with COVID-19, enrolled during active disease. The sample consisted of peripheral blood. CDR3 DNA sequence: TGTGCCAGCAGAACACAGGGGAGCACTGAAGCTTTCTTT. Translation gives CASRTQGSTEAFF.